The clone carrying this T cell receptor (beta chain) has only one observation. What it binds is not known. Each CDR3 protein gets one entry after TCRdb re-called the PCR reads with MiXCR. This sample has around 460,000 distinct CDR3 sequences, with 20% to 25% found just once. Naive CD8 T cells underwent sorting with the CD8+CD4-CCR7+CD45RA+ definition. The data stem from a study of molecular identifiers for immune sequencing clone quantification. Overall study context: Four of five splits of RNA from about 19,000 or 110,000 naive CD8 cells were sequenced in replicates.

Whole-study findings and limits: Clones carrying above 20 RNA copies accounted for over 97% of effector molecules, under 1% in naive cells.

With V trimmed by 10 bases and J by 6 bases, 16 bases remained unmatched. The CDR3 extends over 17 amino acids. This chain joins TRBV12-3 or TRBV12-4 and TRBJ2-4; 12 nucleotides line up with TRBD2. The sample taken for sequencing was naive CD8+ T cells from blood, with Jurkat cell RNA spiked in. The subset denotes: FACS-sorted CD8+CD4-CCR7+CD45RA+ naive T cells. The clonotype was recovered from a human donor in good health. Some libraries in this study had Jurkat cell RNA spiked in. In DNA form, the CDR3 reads TGTGCCAACAGGCCCGGGACTAGCGGGCCCCCCGGAAACATTCAGTACTTC. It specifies CANRPGTSGPPGNIQYF.